Sequencing of this T cell receptor (beta chain) was carried out in a study of blood T cell repertoires in COVID-19. The CDR3 covers 14 residues. CDR1 is MDHEN, CDR2 SYDVKM, per germline. With 5 bases removed from V and 2 bases from J, the gap between germline ends came to 9 bases. Sequencing used immunoSEQ multiplex PCR; TCRdb keeps in-frame clones, though not all of them. This sample has around 140,000 clones; around 89% occur once, and the top ten carry around 2.9%. V and J are TRBV28 and TRBJ1-4; TRBD1 might be the D (5 bases). Input material: peripheral blood. This TCR derives from a man aged 60 to 75 with active or convalescent COVID-19. The CDR3 here is CASSPGLTNEKLFF. DNA for the CDR3: TGTGCCAGCAGTCCGGGACTCACTAATGAAAAACTGTTTTTT.